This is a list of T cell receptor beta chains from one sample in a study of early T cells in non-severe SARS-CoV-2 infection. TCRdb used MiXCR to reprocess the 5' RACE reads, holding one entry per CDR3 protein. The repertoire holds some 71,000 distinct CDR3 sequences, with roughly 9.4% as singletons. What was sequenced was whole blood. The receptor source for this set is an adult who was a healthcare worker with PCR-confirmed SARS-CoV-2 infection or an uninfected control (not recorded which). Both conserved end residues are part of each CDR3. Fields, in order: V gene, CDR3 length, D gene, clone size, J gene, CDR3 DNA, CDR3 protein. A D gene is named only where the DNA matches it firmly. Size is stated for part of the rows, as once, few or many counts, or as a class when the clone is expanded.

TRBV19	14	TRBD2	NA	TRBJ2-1	TGTGCCAGTAGTGCGGGACTACCGTACAATGAGCAGTTCTTC	CASSAGLPYNEQFF
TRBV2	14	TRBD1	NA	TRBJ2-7	TGTGCCAGCAGTGATCTCGACAGGGGCTACGAGCAGTACTTC	CASSDLDRGYEQYF
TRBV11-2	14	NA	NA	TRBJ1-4	TGTGCCAGCAGCTTAGCACCACGGCAAGAAAAACTGTTTTTT	CASSLAPRQEKLFF
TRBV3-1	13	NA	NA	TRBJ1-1	TGTGCCAGCAGCCAAGTAAGGAACACTGAAGCTTTCTTT	CASSQVRNTEAFF
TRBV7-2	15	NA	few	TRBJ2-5	TGTGCCAGCAGCTCAGCCGTCGGGCTAGAAGAGACCCAGTACTTC	CASSSAVGLEETQYF
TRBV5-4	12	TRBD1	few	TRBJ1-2	TGTGCCAGCAGCAAAGGGGGCGAGTTTTGGACCTTC	CASSKGGEFWTF
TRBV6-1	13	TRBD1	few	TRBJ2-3	TGTGCCAGCAGGGACACCGACAGGGGATCGCAGTATTTT	CASRDTDRGSQYF
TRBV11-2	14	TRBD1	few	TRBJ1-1	TGTGCCAGCAAATTCGGGACAGGGGCCACTGAAGCTTTCTTT	CASKFGTGATEAFF
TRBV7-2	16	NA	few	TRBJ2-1	TGTGCCAGCAGCCCGTCTTCGGATAGGGCAAACAATGAGCAGTTCTTC	CASSPSSDRANNEQFF
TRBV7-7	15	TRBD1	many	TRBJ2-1	TGTGCCAGCAGCTTAGGCGGGACAGGGCGGAATGAGCAGTTCTTC	CASSLGGTGRNEQFF